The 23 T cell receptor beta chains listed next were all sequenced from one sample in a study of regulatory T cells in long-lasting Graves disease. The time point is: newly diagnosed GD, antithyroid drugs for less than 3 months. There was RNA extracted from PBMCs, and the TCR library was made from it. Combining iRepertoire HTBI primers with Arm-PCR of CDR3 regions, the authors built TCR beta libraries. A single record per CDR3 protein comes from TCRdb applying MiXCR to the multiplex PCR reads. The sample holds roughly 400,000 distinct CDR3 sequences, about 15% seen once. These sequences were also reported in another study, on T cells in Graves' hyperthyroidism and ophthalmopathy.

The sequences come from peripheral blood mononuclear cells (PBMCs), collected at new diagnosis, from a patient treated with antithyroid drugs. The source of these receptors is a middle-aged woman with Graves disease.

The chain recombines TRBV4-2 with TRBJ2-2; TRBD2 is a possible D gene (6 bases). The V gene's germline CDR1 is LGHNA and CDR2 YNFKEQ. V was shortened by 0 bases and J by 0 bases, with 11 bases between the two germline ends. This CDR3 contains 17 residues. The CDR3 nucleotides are TGTGCCAGCAGCCAAGAGGGTCCGGGAGCGAACACCGGGGAGCTGTTTTTT. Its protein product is CASSQEGPGANTGELFF.

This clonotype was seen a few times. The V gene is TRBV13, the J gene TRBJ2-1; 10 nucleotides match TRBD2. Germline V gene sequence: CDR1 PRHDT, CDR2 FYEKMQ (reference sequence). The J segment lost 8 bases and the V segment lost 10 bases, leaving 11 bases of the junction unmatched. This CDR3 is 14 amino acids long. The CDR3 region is CATAQREGPHEQFF. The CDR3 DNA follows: TGTGCCACCGCCCAGCGGGAGGGCCCCCATGAGCAGTTCTTC.

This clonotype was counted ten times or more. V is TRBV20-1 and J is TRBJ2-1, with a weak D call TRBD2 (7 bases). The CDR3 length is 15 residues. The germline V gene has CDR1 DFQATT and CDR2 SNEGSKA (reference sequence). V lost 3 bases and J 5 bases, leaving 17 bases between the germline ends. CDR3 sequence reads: CSARRRRGGNNEQFF. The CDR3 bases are TGCAGTGCTAGGCGGCGGAGGGGGGGTAACAATGAGCAGTTCTTC.

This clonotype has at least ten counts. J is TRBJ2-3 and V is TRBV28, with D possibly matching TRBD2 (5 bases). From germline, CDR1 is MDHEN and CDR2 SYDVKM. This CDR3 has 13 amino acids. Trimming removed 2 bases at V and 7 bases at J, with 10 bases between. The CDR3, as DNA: TGTGCCAGCAGTTTAGAGACCGGGAATACGCAGTATTTT. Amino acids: CASSLETGNTQYF.

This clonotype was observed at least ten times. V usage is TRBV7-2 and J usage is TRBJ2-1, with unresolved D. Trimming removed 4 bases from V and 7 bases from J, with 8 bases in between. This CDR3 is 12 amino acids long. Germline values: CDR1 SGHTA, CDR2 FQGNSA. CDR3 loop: CASSSIHNEQFF. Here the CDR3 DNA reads TGTGCCAGCAGCTCCATTCATAATGAGCAGTTCTTC.

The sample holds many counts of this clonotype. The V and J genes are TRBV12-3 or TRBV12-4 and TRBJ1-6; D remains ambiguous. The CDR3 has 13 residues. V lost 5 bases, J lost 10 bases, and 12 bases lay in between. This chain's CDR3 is CASSPWNQSPLHF. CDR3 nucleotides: TGTGCCAGCAGTCCCTGGAATCAGTCACCCCTCCACTTT.

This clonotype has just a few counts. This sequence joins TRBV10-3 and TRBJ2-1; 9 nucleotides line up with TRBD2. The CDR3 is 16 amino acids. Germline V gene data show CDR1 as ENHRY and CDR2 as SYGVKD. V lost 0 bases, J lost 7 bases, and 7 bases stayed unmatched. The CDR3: CAISESWREGLNEQFF. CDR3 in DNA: TGTGCCATCAGTGAGTCCTGGCGGGAGGGCCTGAATGAGCAGTTCTTC.

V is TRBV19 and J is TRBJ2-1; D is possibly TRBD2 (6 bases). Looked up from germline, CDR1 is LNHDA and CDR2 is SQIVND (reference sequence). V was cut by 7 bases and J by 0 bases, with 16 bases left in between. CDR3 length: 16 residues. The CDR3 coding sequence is TGTGCCAGTACCGCTCCCGGGAGCAGCTCCTACAATGAGCAGTTCTTC. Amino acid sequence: CASTAPGSSSYNEQFF. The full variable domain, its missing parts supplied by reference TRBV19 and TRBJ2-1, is DGGITQSPKYLFRKEGQNVTLSCEQNLNHDAMYWYRQDPGQGLRLIYYSQIVNDFQKGDIAEGYSVSREKKESFPLTVTSAQKNPTAFYLCASTAPGSSSYNEQFFGPGTRLTVL.

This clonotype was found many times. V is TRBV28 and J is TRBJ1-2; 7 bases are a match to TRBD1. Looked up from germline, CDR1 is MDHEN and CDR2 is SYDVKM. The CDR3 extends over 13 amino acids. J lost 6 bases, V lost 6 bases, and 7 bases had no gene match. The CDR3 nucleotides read TGTGCCAGCAGCCCGGGACAGAGAAATGGCTACACCTTC. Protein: CASSPGQRNGYTF.

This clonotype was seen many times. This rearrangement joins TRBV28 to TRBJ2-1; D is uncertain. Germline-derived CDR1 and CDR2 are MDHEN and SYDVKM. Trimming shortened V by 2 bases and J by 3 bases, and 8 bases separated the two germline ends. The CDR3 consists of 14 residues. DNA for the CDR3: TGTGCCAGCAGTTTAGATGGGGACTACAATGAGCAGTTCTTC. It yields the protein CASSLDGDYNEQFF.

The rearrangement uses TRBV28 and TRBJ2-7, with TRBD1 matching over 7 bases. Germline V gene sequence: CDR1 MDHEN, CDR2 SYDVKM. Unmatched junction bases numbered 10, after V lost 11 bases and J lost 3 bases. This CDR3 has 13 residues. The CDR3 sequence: CAVVSGQSYEQYF. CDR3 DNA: TGTGCCGTCGTATCGGGACAGAGCTACGAGCAGTACTTC.

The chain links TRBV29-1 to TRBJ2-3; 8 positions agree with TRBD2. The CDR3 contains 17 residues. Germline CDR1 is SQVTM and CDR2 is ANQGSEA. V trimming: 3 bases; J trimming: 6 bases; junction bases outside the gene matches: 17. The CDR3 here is CSVEPPPREAFGDTQYF. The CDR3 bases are TGCAGCGTTGAGCCCCCCCCGCGGGAGGCGTTCGGTGATACGCAGTATTTT.

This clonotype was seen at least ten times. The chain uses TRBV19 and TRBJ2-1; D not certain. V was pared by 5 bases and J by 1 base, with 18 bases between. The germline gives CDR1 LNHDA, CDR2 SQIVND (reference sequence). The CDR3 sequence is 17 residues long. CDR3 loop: CASSELGRSRSYNEQFF. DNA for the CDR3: TGTGCCAGTAGTGAATTGGGTCGAAGTCGTTCCTACAATGAGCAGTTCTTC.

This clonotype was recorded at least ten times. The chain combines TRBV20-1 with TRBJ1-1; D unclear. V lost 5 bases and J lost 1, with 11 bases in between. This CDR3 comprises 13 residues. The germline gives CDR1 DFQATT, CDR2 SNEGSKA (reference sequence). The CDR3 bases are TGCAGTGCTCTGAGGACGGCGAACACTGAAGCTTTCTTT. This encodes CSALRTANTEAFF.

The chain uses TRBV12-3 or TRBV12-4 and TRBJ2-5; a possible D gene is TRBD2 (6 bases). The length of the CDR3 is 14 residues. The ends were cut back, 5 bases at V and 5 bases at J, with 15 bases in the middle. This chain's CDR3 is CASSPRGEEETQYF. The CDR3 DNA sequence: TGTGCCAGCAGTCCTCGAGGGGAGGAGGAGACCCAGTACTTC.

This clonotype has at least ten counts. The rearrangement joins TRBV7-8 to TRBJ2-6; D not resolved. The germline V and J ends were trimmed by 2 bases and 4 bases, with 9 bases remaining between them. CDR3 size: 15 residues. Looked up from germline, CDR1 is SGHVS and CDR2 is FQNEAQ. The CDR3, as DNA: TGTGCCAGCAGCTTATGGGGTTTGGGGGCCAACGTCCTGACTTTC. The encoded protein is CASSLWGLGANVLTF.

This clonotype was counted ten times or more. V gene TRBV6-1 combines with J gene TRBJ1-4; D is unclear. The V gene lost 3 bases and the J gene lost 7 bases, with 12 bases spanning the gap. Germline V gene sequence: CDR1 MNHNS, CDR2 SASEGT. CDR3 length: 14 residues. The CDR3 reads CASSDWGWGEKLFF. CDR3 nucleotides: TGTGCCAGCAGTGATTGGGGATGGGGTGAAAAACTGTTTTTT.

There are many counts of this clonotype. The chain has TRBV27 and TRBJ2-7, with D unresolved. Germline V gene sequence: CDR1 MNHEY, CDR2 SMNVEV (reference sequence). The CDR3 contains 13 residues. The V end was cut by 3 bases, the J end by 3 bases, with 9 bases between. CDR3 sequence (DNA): TGTGCCAGCAGTTTTCGGACGGGCTACGAGCAGTACTTC. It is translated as CASSFRTGYEQYF.

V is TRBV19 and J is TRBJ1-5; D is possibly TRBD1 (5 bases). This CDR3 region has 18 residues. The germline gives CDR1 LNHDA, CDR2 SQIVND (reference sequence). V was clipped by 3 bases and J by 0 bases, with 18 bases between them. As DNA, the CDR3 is TGTGCCAGTAGTATGGGGCTTGGGGGGATTTTTAGCAATCAGCCCCAGCATTTT. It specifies CASSMGLGGIFSNQPQHF.

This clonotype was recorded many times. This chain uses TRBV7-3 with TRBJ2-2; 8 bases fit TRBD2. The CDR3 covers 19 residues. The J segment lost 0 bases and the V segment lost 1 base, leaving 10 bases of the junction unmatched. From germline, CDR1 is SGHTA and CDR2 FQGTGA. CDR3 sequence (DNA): TGTGCCAGCAGCTTAAAGGGCGGACTAGCAGAAGCGAACACCGGGGAGCTGTTTTTT. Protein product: CASSLKGGLAEANTGELFF.

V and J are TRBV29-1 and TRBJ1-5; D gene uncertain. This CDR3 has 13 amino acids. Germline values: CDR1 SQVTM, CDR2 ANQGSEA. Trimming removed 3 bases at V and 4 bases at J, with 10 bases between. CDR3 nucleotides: TGCAGCGTTGAGACGCGTCGTAATCAGCCCCAGCATTTT. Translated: CSVETRRNQPQHF.

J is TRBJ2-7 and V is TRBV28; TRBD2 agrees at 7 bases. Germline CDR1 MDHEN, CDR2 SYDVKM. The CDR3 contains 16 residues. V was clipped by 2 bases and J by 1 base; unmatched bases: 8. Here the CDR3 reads CASSLILWEGSYEQYF. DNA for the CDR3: TGTGCCAGCAGTTTAATTTTGTGGGAGGGGTCCTACGAGCAGTACTTC.

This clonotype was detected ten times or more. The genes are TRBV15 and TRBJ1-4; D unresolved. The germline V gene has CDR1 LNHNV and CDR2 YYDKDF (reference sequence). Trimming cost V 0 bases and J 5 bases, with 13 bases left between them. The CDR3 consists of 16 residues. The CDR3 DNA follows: TGTGCCACCAGCAGAGACCCTCAGGCGCGGAATGAAAAACTGTTTTTT. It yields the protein CATSRDPQARNEKLFF.